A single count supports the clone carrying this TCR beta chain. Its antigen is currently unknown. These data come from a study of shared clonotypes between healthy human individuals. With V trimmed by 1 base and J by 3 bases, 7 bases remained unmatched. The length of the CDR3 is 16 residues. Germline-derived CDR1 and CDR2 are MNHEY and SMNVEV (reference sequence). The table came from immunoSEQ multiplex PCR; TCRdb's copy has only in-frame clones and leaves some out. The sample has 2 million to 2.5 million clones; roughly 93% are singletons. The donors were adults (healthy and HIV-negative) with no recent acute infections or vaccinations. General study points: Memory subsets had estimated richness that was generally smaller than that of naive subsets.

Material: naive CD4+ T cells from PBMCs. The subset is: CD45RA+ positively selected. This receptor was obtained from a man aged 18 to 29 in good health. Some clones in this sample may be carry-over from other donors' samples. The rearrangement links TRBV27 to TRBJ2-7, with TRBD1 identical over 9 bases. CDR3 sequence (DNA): TGTGCCAGCAGTTTATTTCCCGGGACAGGGAACTACGAGCAGTACTTC. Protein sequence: CASSLFPGTGNYEQYF.